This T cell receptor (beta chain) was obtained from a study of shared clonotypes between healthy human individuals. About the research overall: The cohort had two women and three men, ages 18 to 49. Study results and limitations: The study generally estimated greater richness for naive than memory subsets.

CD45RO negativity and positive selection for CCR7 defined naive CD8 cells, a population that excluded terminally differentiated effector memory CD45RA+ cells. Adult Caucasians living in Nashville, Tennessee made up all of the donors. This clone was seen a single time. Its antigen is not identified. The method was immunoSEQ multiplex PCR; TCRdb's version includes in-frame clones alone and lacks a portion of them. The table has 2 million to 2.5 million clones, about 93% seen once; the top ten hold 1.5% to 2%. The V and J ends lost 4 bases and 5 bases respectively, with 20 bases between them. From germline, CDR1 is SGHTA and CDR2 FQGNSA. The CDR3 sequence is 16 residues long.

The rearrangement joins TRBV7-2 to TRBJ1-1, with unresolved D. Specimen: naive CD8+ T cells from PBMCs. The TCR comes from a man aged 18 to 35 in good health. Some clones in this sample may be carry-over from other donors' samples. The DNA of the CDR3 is TGTGCCAGCAGCTCCCCACCTCGTAAACGTAGGACTGAAGCTTTCTTT. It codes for CASSSPPRKRRTEAFF.